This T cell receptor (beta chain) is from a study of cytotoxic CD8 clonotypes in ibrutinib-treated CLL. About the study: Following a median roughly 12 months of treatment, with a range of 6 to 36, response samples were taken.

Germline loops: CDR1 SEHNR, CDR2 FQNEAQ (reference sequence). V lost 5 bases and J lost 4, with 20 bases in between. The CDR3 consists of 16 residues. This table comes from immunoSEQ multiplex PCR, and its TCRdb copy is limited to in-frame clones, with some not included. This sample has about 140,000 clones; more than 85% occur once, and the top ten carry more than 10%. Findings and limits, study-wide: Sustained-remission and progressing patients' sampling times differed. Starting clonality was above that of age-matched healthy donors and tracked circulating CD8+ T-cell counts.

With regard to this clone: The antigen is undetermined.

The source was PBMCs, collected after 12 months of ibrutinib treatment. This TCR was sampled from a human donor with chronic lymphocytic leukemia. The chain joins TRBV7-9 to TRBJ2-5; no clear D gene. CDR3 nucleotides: TGTGCCAGCAGCCTAGAAACCCCAAGACCCGGAGAGACCCAGTACTTC. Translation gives CASSLETPRPGETQYF.